The present T cell receptor beta chain was sequenced within a study of T cell clonality in common variable immunodeficiency (dated by TCRdb to about 2015). Taken from cysteine to phenylalanine, the CDR3 has 13 residues. The DNA shown is the part of the CDR3 that was read: 30 bases, in frame from base 1. From a lookup of the germline V gene, CDR1 and CDR2 are SQVTM and ANQGSEA. Trimming removed 7 bases from V and 3 bases from J, leaving 14 bases between the germline ends. CVID was diagnosed by standard criteria: serum IgG, IgA and/or IgM reduced below normal range, plus specific antibody deficiency. There were around 45 subjects in the CVID group (about 15 female and about 29 male), ranging in age from 9 to 64 years, with a mean age of around 40. Most of the CVID patients and most of the healthy controls were of Caucasian heritage. All CVID subjects had received replacement immunoglobulin therapy for at least one year at the time of study participation. At blood collection, none of the CVID subjects was ill or on immunomodulatory or immunosuppressive medication. From each donor, about 5 to 8 ml of heparinized peripheral whole blood was collected. TCRbeta CDR3 repertoires were sequenced from genomic DNA of adults with common variable immune deficiency (CVID) and healthy adult controls. Diluted blood was density-centrifuged over Hypaque 1077 or Ficoll-Paque to isolate peripheral blood mononuclear cells. Unsorted mononuclear cells served as the source of genomic DNA, which was extracted either by Qiagen column purification or by a centrifugation-based method.

For sequencing, equivalent amounts of genomic DNA were input from CVID and control samples. For every sample, a 60 bp segment covering the rearranged TCRbeta CDR3 region was amplified and then sequenced. The immunoSEQ assay, a bias-corrected multiplex PCR with high-throughput sequencing, was employed for TCRbeta amplification. The original pipeline was this. Every unique nucleotide sequence counted as a clone and was annotated with V, D and J genes, copy number and frequency. Sequences were labeled productive if in frame, and non-productive if out of frame or containing stop codons. As previously described, clonality was computed from Shannon's entropy. The predicted amino acid sequences of productive clones were used to derive the mean CDR3 Kyte-Doolittle hydropathy. Using the R hclust function, scaled V gene usage was clustered hierarchically with Manhattan distance and complete linkage. Clone sharing by CDR3 amino acid sequence was assessed by resampling 12 repertoires per group over 100 rounds. The repertoires were searched for 65 to 85 published EBV-specific TCRbeta sequences and some 250 published CMV-specific TCRbeta sequences. Analysis left out two CVID samples that produced under 10,000 sequences, so 40 to 50 CVID repertoires remained. In TCRdb, the immuneACCESS table is reduced to in-frame sequences with V and J assigned. These tables do not hold every clone; where another copy was compared, an unresolved V gene accounts for under half, and the others remain unexplained. That table is the source of V, J and clone size, and D and trimming were worked out from the DNA. Across this sample, some 28,000 clones were tabulated and none appeared just once. Of the sample, just under 30% is held by the ten largest clones.

This clone was seen repeatedly, ten times or more. This clone's antigen is unknown. The read falls 3 residues short of the CDR3 end, and the missing part is taken from the germline J gene. Here is what the overall study found, with its caveats: It was noted by the authors that sequencing of the repertoires of T cell subpopulations would be needed to clarify the cause of the increased clonality in CVID. Fewer TCRbeta clones were shared among CVID subjects than among healthy controls (p < 0.0001). Correlations between repertoire features and clinical complications were limited by patient heterogeneity within the CVID cohort. TCRbeta clonality was higher in CVID subjects than in healthy controls (t-test p = 0.018), and the increase was most characteristic of about a third of subjects. Despite equal DNA input, controls averaged approximately 82,000 unique sequences per sample versus about 31,547 in CVID samples. CVID TCRbeta sequences were reported to have fewer deletions and N-nucleotide insertions and to lack highly modified clones with 13 or more V deletions.

This receptor was obtained from a human donor with common variable immunodeficiency. The source material was peripheral blood mononuclear cells. The V and J segments used are TRBV29-1 and TRBJ2-3; TRBD2 is a possible D gene, resting on 5 matching bases. The CDR3 loop reads CSAQAWRTDTQYF. The CDR3 bases that were read are TGCAGCGCCCAGGCGTGGAGGACAGATACG.